Given below is one T cell receptor beta chain in context. What it binds is unknown. The sample originates from a study of cytomegalovirus exposure and HLA in healthy donors. On the study more broadly: In an earlier analysis, around 100 million unique TCR beta sequences were found from about 179 million T cells. Drawn from HLA-typed donors, about 85 million unique TCRs were held in an early data release.

The CDR3 length is 14 residues. From germline, CDR1 is MDHEN and CDR2 SYDVKM. V was clipped by 3 bases and J by 3 bases, with 11 bases between them. General study results and limits: A further, later analysis showed that HLA-associated TCR beta chains (compared with equally common others) were more clonally expanded.

With 60 Vbeta and 13 Jbeta primers, the PCR was carried out. The data were produced by immunoSEQ multiplex PCR, yet TCRdb's version contains in-frame clones alone and is incomplete. The sample consists of about 160,000 clones, over 75% of them appearing once. The V and J genes are TRBV28 and TRBJ1-2; D is ambiguous. The TCR was taken from a man aged 40-55 years in good health and CMV-seronegative. What was sequenced was PBMCs. CDR3 coding DNA: TGTGCCAGCAGTTTGACGGGATCCCACTATGGCTACACCTTC. This sequence encodes CASSLTGSHYGYTF.